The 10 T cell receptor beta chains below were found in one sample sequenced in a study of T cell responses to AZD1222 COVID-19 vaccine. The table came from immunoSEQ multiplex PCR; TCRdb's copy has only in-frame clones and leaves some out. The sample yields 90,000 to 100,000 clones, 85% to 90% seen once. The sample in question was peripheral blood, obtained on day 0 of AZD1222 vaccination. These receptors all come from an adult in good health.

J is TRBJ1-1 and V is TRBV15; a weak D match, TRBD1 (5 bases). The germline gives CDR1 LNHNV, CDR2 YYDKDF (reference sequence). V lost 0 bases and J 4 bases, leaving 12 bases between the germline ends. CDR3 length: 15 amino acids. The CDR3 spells CATSRDTYGATEAFF. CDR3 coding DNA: TGTGCCACCAGCAGAGATACGTACGGGGCCACTGAAGCTTTCTTT.

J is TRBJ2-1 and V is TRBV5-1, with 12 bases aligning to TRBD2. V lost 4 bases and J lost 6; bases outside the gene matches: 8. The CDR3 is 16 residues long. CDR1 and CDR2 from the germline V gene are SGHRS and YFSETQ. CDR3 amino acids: CASSGTLAGGRNEQFF. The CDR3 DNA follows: TGCGCCAGCAGCGGAACCCTAGCGGGGGGGCGCAATGAGCAGTTCTTC. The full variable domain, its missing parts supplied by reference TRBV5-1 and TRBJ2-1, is KAGVTQTPRYLIKTRGQQVTLSCSPISGHRSVSWYQQTPGQGLQFLFEYFSETQRNKGNFPGRFSGRQFSNSRSEMNVSTLELGDSALYLCASSGTLAGGRNEQFFGPGTRLTVL.

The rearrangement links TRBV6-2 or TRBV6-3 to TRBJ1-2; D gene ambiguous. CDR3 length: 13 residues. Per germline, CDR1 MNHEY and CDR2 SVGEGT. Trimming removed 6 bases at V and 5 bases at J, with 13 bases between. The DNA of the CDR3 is TGTGCCAGCAGCCCCCGGACGGGGTATGGCTACACCTTC. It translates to CASSPRTGYGYTF.

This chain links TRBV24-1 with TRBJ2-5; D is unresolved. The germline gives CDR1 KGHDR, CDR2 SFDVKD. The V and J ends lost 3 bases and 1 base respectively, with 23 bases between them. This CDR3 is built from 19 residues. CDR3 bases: TGTGCCACCAGTGATCGCCGATCTCAGGATCCTTACCCCCAAGAGACCCAGTACTTC. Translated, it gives CATSDRRSQDPYPQETQYF.

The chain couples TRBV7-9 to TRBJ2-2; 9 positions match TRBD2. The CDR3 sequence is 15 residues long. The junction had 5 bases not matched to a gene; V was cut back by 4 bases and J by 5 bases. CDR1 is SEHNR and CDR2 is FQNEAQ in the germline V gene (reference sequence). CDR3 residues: CASSSGLASTGELFF. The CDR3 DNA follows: TGTGCCAGCAGCTCGGGACTAGCCTCGACCGGGGAGCTGTTTTTT.

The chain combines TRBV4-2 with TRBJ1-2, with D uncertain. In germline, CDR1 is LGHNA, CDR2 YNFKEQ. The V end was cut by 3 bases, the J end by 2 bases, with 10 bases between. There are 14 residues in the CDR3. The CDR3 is CASSQVDANYGYTF. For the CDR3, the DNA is TGTGCCAGCAGCCAGGTCGACGCAAACTATGGCTACACCTTC.

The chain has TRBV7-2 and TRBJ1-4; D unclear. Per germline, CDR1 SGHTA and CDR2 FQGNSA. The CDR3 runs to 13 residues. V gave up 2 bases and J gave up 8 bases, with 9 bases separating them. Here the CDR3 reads CASSLFEGEKLFF. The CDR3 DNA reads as TGTGCCAGCAGCTTATTTGAGGGCGAAAAACTGTTTTTT.

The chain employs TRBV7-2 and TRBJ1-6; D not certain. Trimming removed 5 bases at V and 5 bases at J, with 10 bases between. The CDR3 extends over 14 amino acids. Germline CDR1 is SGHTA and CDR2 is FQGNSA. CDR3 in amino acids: CASSPGPNNSPLHF. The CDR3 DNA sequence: TGTGCCAGCAGCCCCGGACCGAATAATTCACCCCTCCACTTT.

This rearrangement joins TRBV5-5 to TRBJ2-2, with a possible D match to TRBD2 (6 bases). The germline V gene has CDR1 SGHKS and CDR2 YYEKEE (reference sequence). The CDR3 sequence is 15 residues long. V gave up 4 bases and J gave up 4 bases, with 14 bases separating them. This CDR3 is CASSPAGTSTGELFF. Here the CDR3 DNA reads TGTGCCAGCAGCCCGGCCGGGACTTCCACCGGGGAGCTGTTTTTT.

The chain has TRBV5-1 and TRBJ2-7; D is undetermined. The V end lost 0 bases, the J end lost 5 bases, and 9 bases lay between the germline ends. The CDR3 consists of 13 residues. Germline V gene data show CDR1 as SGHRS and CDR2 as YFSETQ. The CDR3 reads CASSLAIGHEQYF. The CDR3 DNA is TGCGCCAGCAGCTTGGCGATAGGCCACGAGCAGTACTTC.